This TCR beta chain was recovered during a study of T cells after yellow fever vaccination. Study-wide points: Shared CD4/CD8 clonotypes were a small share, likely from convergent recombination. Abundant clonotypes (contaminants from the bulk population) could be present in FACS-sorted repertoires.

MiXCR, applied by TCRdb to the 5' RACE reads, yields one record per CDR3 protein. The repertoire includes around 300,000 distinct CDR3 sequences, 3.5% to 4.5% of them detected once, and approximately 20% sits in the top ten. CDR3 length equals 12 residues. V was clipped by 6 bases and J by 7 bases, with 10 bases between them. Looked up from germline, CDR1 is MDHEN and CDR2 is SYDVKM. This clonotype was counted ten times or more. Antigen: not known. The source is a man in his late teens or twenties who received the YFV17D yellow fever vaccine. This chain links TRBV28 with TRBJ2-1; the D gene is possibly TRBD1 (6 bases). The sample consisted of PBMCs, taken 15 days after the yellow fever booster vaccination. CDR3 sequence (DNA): TGTGCCAGCAGGCAGGGGTGGAATGAGCAGTTCTTC. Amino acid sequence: CASRQGWNEQFF.